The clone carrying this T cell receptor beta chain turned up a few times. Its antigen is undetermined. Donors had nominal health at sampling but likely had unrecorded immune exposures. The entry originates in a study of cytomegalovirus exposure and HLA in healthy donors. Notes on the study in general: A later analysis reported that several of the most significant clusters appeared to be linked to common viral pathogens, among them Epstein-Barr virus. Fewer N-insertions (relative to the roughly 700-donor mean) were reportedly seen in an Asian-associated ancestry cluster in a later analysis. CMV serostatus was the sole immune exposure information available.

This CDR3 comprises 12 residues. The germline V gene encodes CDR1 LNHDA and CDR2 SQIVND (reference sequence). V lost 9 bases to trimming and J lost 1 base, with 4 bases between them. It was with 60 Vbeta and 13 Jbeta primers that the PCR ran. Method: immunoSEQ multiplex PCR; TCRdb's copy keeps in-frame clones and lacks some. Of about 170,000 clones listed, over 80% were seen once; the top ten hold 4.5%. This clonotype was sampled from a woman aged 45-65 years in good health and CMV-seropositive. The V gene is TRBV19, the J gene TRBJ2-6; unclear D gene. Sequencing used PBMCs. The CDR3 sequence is CASTSGANVLTF. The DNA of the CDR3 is TGTGCCAGCACTTCTGGGGCCAACGTCCTGACTTTC.